Below, 31 T cell receptor beta chains from the same sample are listed, as sequenced in a study of T cell responses to AZD1222 COVID-19 vaccine. The data were produced by immunoSEQ multiplex PCR, yet TCRdb's version contains in-frame clones alone and is incomplete. The sample consists of some 110,000 clones, 92% of them appearing once. This sample comprised peripheral blood, obtained on day 0 of AZD1222 vaccination. These receptors were collected from an adult in good health.

The chain is built from TRBV11-3 and TRBJ1-1, with TRBD1 identical over 10 bases. The CDR3 extends over 20 amino acids. The V segment lost 5 bases and the J segment 1 base; nucleotides outside the gene matches: 19. Germline V lookup: CDR1 SGHNT, CDR2 YENEEA. The CDR3 DNA sequence: TGTGCCAGCAGCATCCCCATACACGAAGACAGGGGGCAAGGGAACACTGAAGCTTTCTTT. It specifies CASSIPIHEDRGQGNTEAFF.

J is TRBJ2-6 and V is TRBV11-3; 8 nucleotides agree with TRBD2. J was trimmed by 6 bases and V by 0 bases; bases with no gene match: 4. Germline CDR1 is SGHNT and CDR2 is YENEEA. The CDR3 extends over 16 amino acids. The CDR3 spells CASSLDGGALANVLTF. Here the CDR3 DNA reads TGTGCCAGCAGCTTAGACGGGGGGGCCCTGGCCAACGTCCTGACTTTC.

The genes are TRBV7-9 and TRBJ2-5, with D possibly being TRBD2 (5 bases). Trimming removed 2 bases at V and 5 bases at J, with 9 bases between. This CDR3 region has 13 residues. Germline V gives CDR1 SEHNR, CDR2 FQNEAQ (reference sequence). The CDR3 is CASSLLASETQYF. The DNA of the CDR3 is TGTGCCAGCAGCTTACTAGCTTCTGAGACCCAGTACTTC.

The chain carries TRBV7-2 and TRBJ2-5; possible D gene TRBD2, 6 bases. Germline CDR1 is SGHTA and CDR2 is FQGNSA. This CDR3 comprises 14 residues. V dropped 5 bases and J dropped 4 bases, with 14 bases sitting between them. The CDR3 nucleotides read TGTGCCAGCAGCCCCAACGGAGGGTCAGAGACCCAGTACTTC. It codes for CASSPNGGSETQYF.

V usage is TRBV15 and J usage is TRBJ2-5, with TRBD2 as a possible D gene (6 bases). Germline loops: CDR1 LNHNV, CDR2 YYDKDF (reference sequence). This CDR3 contains 14 residues. Trimming shortened V by 1 base and J by 0 bases, and 6 bases separated the two germline ends. The CDR3 sequence: CATSRGRDQETQYF. CDR3 DNA sequence: TGTGCCACCAGCAGAGGGAGGGACCAAGAGACCCAGTACTTC.

This rearrangement joins TRBV9 to TRBJ1-2; D is unresolved. The CDR3 extends over 12 amino acids. V gave up 4 bases and J gave up 5 bases, with 9 bases separating them. Germline V CDR1 and CDR2: SGDLS, YYNGEE. CDR3 DNA: TGTGCCAGCAGCCCAGCCACTTATGGCTACACCTTC. This gives the protein CASSPATYGYTF.

The rearrangement joins TRBV10-3 to TRBJ2-7; no reliable D call. Germline V lookup: CDR1 ENHRY, CDR2 SYGVKD. This CDR3 region has 13 residues. Trimming removed 0 bases from V and 5 bases from J, with 8 bases in between. CDR3 DNA: TGTGCCATCAGTGAGTCCGAGGCGGACGAGCAGTACTTC. Its protein is CAISESEADEQYF.

This chain uses TRBV11-3 with TRBJ1-1; D is undetermined. Germline assignment: CDR1 SGHNT and CDR2 YENEEA. The CDR3 loop spans 14 amino acids. The V and J ends lost 6 bases and 4 bases respectively, with 15 bases between them. CDR3 DNA sequence: TGTGCCAGCAGACCCCACTTGACCGGCACTGAAGCTTTCTTT. Protein: CASRPHLTGTEAFF.

The genes are TRBV10-1 and TRBJ2-5; 7 nucleotides agree with TRBD2. V lost 8 bases and J lost 5; bases outside the gene matches: 8. The CDR3 sequence is 13 residues long. Germline V gene data show CDR1 as WNHNN and CDR2 as SYGVQD (reference sequence). In nucleotides, the CDR3 is TGCGCCAGCGGCATGCAGGGAGGGGAGACCCAGTACTTC. Protein sequence: CASGMQGGETQYF.

The chain is built from TRBV11-3 and TRBJ2-2; 15 bases are a match to TRBD2. Germline V CDR1 and CDR2: SGHNT, YENEEA. J was trimmed by 1 base and V by 2 bases; bases with no gene match: 2. The CDR3 contains 18 residues. The CDR3 nucleotides read TGTGCCAGCAGCTTACCGGGACTAGCGGGAGGGAACACCGGGGAGCTGTTTTTT. As protein: CASSLPGLAGGNTGELFF.

This chain links TRBV19 with TRBJ2-2; 7 positions agree with TRBD2. V shed 8 bases, J shed 2 bases, and the junction held 8 bases outside the gene matches. The CDR3 has 15 amino acids. CDR1 and CDR2 from the germline V gene are LNHDA and SQIVND (reference sequence). CDR3 DNA: TGTGCCAGTCGCCGGGACTACCTAAACACCGGGGAGCTGTTTTTT. Encoded protein: CASRRDYLNTGELFF.

This chain links TRBV7-8 with TRBJ1-5; no definite D call. In germline, CDR1 is SGHVS, CDR2 FQNEAQ. This CDR3 comprises 13 residues. Deletions cut 8 bases from V and 0 bases from J, with 8 bases between. CDR3 region: CASSGSSNQPQHF. DNA for the CDR3: TGTGCCAGCTCCGGGAGTAGCAATCAGCCCCAGCATTTT.

The chain has TRBV18 and TRBJ1-2; D remains unclear. CDR3 length: 14 residues. Germline V lookup: CDR1 KGHSH, CDR2 LQKENI. V was pared by 3 bases and J by 4 bases, with 12 bases between. The CDR3 nucleotides read TGTGCCAGCTCACCGTCCCAGGCCGCCTATGGCTACACCTTC. It codes for CASSPSQAAYGYTF.

V and J are TRBV21-1 and TRBJ1-6. TRBV21-1 is a recognized pseudogene. This CDR3 spans 17 amino acids. CDR3 sequence: CASSKGGELKDNSPLHF. CDR3 DNA sequence: TGTGCCAGCAGCAAAGGGGGGGAGCTAAAAGATAATTCACCCCTCCACTTT.

The genes are TRBV7-8 and TRBJ1-6; TRBD1 aligns across 7 bases. There are 16 residues in the CDR3. V shed 1 base and J 5 bases; nucleotides not matched to a gene: 5. Germline-derived CDR1 and CDR2 are SGHVS and FQNEAQ. The CDR3 reads CASSLGTGAHNSPLHF. CDR3 coding DNA: TGTGCCAGCAGCTTAGGAACAGGGGCACATAATTCACCCCTCCACTTT. Based on the CDR3 plus reference TRBV7-8 and TRBJ1-6, the full variable domain is GAGVSQSPRYKVAKRGQDVALRCDPISGHVSLFWYQQALGQGPEFLTYFQNEAQLDKSGLPSDRFFAERPEGSVSTLKIQRTQQEDSAVYLCASSLGTGAHNSPLHFGNGTRLTVT.

The chain combines TRBV4-2 with TRBJ2-1; a possible D gene is TRBD1 (5 bases). V shed 0 bases and J shed 3 bases, with 9 bases lying between them. CDR3 size: 15 residues. Per germline, CDR1 LGHNA and CDR2 YNFKEQ. The CDR3 here is CASSQDGADYNEQFF. DNA of the CDR3: TGTGCCAGCAGCCAAGATGGGGCGGACTACAATGAGCAGTTCTTC.

A few counts support this clone. J is TRBJ1-2 and V is TRBV11-2, with TRBD1 matching over 9 bases. This CDR3 contains 15 residues. The germline V gene has CDR1 SGHAT and CDR2 FQNNGV. The junction had 9 bases not matched to a gene; V was cut back by 2 bases and J by 8 bases. The CDR3 sequence: CASSLNAGQGGGYTF. The CDR3 nucleotides read TGTGCCAGCAGCTTAAATGCGGGACAGGGTGGCGGCTACACCTTC.

This clone came up once. Additional DNA sequences in this sample encode the identical CDR3. The genes are TRBV3-1 (or the pseudogene TRBV3-2) and TRBJ2-1; possible D gene TRBD2, 5 bases. V shed 0 bases and J shed 1 base, with 7 bases lying between them. CDR3 size: 15 residues. Germline CDR1 reads LGHDT; CDR2 reads YNNKEL (reference sequence). CDR3 region: CASSQDTGSYNEQFF. The CDR3 coding sequence is TGTGCCAGCAGCCAAGATACGGGATCCTACAATGAGCAGTTCTTC.

This clone is a singleton in its sample. The chain carries TRBV18 and TRBJ2-1; TRBD2 matches at 13 bases. The CDR3 is 17 amino acids. Germline V gives CDR1 KGHSH, CDR2 LQKENI. V lost 6 bases and J lost 9; bases outside the gene matches: 14. In DNA form, the CDR3 reads TGTGCCAGCTCCCAGGCGGGACTAGCGGGAAACGGTGTTGAGCAGTTCTTC. The encoded protein is CASSQAGLAGNGVEQFF.

The chain employs TRBV28 and TRBJ1-1, with D maybe TRBD1 (6 bases). Germline CDR1 MDHEN, CDR2 SYDVKM. The ends were cut back, 2 bases at V and 3 bases at J, with 10 bases in the middle. The CDR3 loop spans 14 amino acids. Here the CDR3 reads CASSLLYRDTEAFF. CDR3 DNA: TGTGCCAGCAGTTTACTTTACAGGGACACTGAAGCTTTCTTT.

The chain uses TRBV4-1 and TRBJ1-2; a weak D match, TRBD1 (5 bases). The ends were cut back, 3 bases at V and 2 bases at J, with 16 bases in the middle. There are 16 residues in the CDR3. CDR1 and CDR2 from the germline V gene are MGHRA and YSYEKL. In DNA, the CDR3 is TGCGCCAGCAGCCAGGCCTTCGGGGGAGCCAACTATGGCTACACCTTC. The encoded protein is CASSQAFGGANYGYTF.

The rearrangement uses TRBV6-5 and TRBJ1-1; TRBD1 matches at 10 bases. The CDR3 consists of 15 residues. Trimming cost V 4 bases and J 6 bases; bases outside gene matches: 8. CDR1 MNHEY and CDR2 SVGAGI come from the germline V gene. DNA for the CDR3: TGTGCCAGCAGTTTCCCGGGACAGGGGTATTCTGAAGCTTTCTTT. Its protein is CASSFPGQGYSEAFF.

The chain uses TRBV11-2 and TRBJ2-2, with D unresolved. Germline V CDR1 and CDR2: SGHAT, FQNNGV. Trimming stripped 2 bases from V and 5 bases from J, with 6 bases between. CDR3 size: 13 residues. CDR3 in amino acids: CASSLRMTGELFF. As DNA, the CDR3 is TGTGCCAGCAGCTTAAGAATGACCGGGGAGCTGTTTTTT.

The V call is TRBV5-4, the J call TRBJ2-1; 9 nucleotides line up with TRBD1. The CDR3 loop spans 14 amino acids. Trimming cost V 4 bases and J 8 bases; bases outside gene matches: 7. CDR1 is SGHNT and CDR2 is YYREEE in the germline V gene (reference sequence). CDR3 residues: CASSAGQGYDEQFF. The CDR3 bases are TGTGCCAGCAGCGCAGGACAGGGGTACGATGAGCAGTTCTTC.

The chain joins TRBV7-2 to TRBJ2-6, with TRBD2 as a possible D gene (6 bases). CDR1 and CDR2 (germline): SGHTA, FQGNSA. V was pared by 5 bases and J by 1 base, with 18 bases between. The CDR3 sequence is 18 residues long. DNA of the CDR3: TGTGCCAGCAGCATAGAAGCGGGTATGACTTCTGGGGCCAACGTCCTGACTTTC. Protein sequence: CASSIEAGMTSGANVLTF.

The chain uses TRBV6-6 and TRBJ1-1; D remains ambiguous. The CDR3 has 11 amino acids. Trimming took 11 bases from V and 3 from J, leaving 10 bases between them. Germline V gives CDR1 MNHNY, CDR2 SVGAGI (reference sequence). The CDR3 nucleotides are TGTGCCTGCGGCGGGGACACTGAAGCTTTCTTT. Its translation is CACGGDTEAFF.

The rearrangement joins TRBV28 to TRBJ2-1, with TRBD2 as a possible D gene (6 bases). Germline CDR1 reads MDHEN; CDR2 reads SYDVKM. V was shortened by 4 bases and J by 2 bases, with 15 bases between the two germline ends. The CDR3 covers 16 residues. The CDR3 sequence: CASSSPAGTPYNEQFF. DNA of the CDR3: TGTGCCAGCAGTTCTCCGGCGGGGACTCCCTACAATGAGCAGTTCTTC.

CDR3 sequence (DNA): TGTGCCAGCAGCTTACGGGACACCTATAACTATGGCTACACCTTC. Amino acid sequence: CASSLRDTYNYGYTF. The chain carries TRBV7-9 and TRBJ1-2; possibly TRBD1 for D (6 bases). V gave up 2 bases and J gave up 1 base, with 11 bases separating them. Germline values: CDR1 SEHNR, CDR2 FQNEAQ (reference sequence). The CDR3 runs 15 residues. The whole variable domain, remainder taken from reference TRBV7-9 and TRBJ1-2, is DTGVSQNPRHKITKRGQNVTFRCDPISEHNRLYWYRQTLGQGPEFLTYFQNEAQLEKSRLLSDRFSAERPKGSFSTLEIQRTEQGDSAMYLCASSLRDTYNYGYTFGSGTRLTVV.

DNA of the CDR3: TGTGCCAGCAGCCAAGATGGGGTAGCGGGGCAGTATTTT. The encoded protein is CASSQDGVAGQYF. The chain carries TRBV3-1 (or the pseudogene TRBV3-2) and TRBJ2-3; 7 positions match TRBD2. The CDR3 runs 13 residues. Looked up from germline, CDR1 is LGHDT and CDR2 is YNNKEL (reference sequence). V shed 0 bases and J 11 bases; nucleotides not matched to a gene: 5.

J is TRBJ2-3 and V is TRBV5-1; D may be TRBD2 (6 bases). Germline values: CDR1 SGHRS, CDR2 YFSETQ. The CDR3 runs 15 residues. Trimming shortened V by 9 bases and J by 6 bases, and 23 bases separated the two germline ends. In DNA, the CDR3 is TGCGCCACCCGAATGGTGGGAGGTCATTCGGATACGCAGTATTTT. Translated, it gives CATRMVGGHSDTQYF.

The chain is built from TRBV27 and TRBJ1-1, with TRBD1 matching 7 bases. This CDR3 region has 14 residues. Germline CDR1 and CDR2: MNHEY and SMNVEV (reference sequence). V lost 5 bases and J lost 7; bases outside the gene matches: 10. The CDR3 sequence: CASSPGQRGSEAFF. CDR3 nucleotides: TGTGCCAGCAGTCCGGGACAGAGAGGTAGTGAAGCTTTCTTT.